What follows describes a single T cell receptor (beta chain). This clonotype was seen a handful of times. It lacks a known antigen. No clone much larger than this one lies a single base away; base qualities are absent. The data were produced on an Illumina HiSeq 1500. TCRdb itself trimmed the public reads at Q25 with fastp, ran MiXCR and retained productive beta chains. Each record represents a unique CDR3 protein, reported with the most common genes and DNA among its rows. Recorded for this sample are about 920,000 distinct CDR3 sequences; around 32% of them occurred a single time. The top ten clones comprise around an eighth of the sample. The CDR3, from cysteine to phenylalanine, totals 14 residues. CDR3 DNA is the only sequence kept; it has 42 bases, read in frame from the first base. Cut back by 3 bases and 3 bases, the V and J ends lie 11 bases apart. The data were taken from a study of T cell repertoires in cytomegalovirus infection (dated by TCRdb to between 2017 and 2020). As for the study more broadly: Recently identified HLA-C-restricted CMV epitopes, whose presentation resists viral immunomodulation, were targeted by peptide stimulations together with well-studied HLA-B-restricted epitopes. The HLA type of each donor mattered for the analysis, because public TCR beta signatures pointed to carriage of CMV infection along with the matching HLA type.

Overall results and qualifications from the work: In the ex vivo response, HLA-C-restricted CMV-specific TCR beta clonotypes were dominant, and in two of eight donors the single most frequent clonotype came from this HLA-C-restricted group. In both this cohort and an independent roughly 330-donor cohort, the cumulative frequency of public TCR beta family members distinguished carriers of CMV infection plus the relevant HLA type.

Sample treatment or condition, as interpreted from the label and publication: in vitro stimulation with specific CMV peptide epitopes to enrich CMV-specific T cells. This TCR came from a human donor in good health (CMV status not recorded). Some clones in this sample may be carry-over from other donors' samples. The sequenced sample was cultured CD8+ T cells from PBMCs, obtained from culture after CMV antigen stimulation. The chain is assembled from TRBV12-3 or TRBV12-4 and TRBJ2-5, with the identity of the D gene unclear. The CDR3 sequence is CASSFYGREETQYF. The DNA sequence reads TGTGCCAGCAGTTTCTACGGGCGAGAAGAGACCCAGTACTTC.